This T cell receptor beta chain was obtained from a study of blood T cells in healthy people across ages. Study observations and caveats: The fall in TCR beta diversity per million T cells was roughly linear with age.

CDR3 length equals 14 residues. Germline CDR1 reads DFQATT; CDR2 reads SNEGSKA (reference sequence). The V end lost 1 base, the J end lost 8 bases, and 12 bases lay between the germline ends. This clonotype was observed a few times. Its specificity is not known. Combining a sample-barcoded 5' primer with a J-beta primer mix, a second PCR ran for roughly 7 to 11 cycles. TCRdb reanalysed the 5' RACE reads using MiXCR and keeps one entry per CDR3 protein. Of approximately 800,000 distinct CDR3 sequences listed, about 25% are singletons. The same sample was also used in a study of T cells of mothers and their children.

The sequence came from a boy aged 5-17 years in good health. Sequenced input: blood. This chain uses TRBV20-1 with TRBJ1-6; D is uncertain. CDR3 bases: TGCAGTGCTAGAGCCACCCGCACGCATTCACCCCTCCACTTT. Amino acid sequence: CSARATRTHSPLHF.